The rows below give T cell receptor beta chains drawn from one sample of a study of blood T cells in healthy people across ages. TCRdb processed the 5' RACE reads anew with MiXCR; each CDR3 protein has one entry. This table has roughly 640,000 distinct CDR3 sequences, about 30% appearing once. Material for sequencing was blood. These receptor sequences come from a woman older than 75 in good health. Both conserved end residues are part of each CDR3. Size tells how often a clone was seen (once, few, many) or the class of an expanded clone, and some rows leave it out.

size	V	J	length	CDR3
few	TRBV10-3	TRBJ2-2	15	CAINEGQGRTGELFF
-	TRBV27	TRBJ2-6	15	CASSLDGSGANLLTF
-	TRBV7-3	TRBJ2-7	14	CASRSPGQLYEQYF
many	TRBV28	TRBJ2-7	14	CASSWGRYTYEQYF
-	TRBV11-2	TRBJ1-6	15	CASSNRGSYNSPLHF
few	TRBV3-1	TRBJ1-4	13	CASSQYGDEKLFF
-	TRBV4-3	TRBJ1-3	14	CASSQGQGGNTIYF
-	TRBV28	TRBJ1-4	15	CASSLTGGSNEKLFF
few	TRBV14	TRBJ1-2	15	CASSQEMRFNYGYTF
few	TRBV20-1	TRBJ1-2	14	CSARSRWGLHGYTF
many	TRBV18	TRBJ1-2	13	CASSPPGGYGYTF
many	TRBV3-1	TRBJ1-2	15	CASSPAPGGTGGYTF
-	TRBV7-3	TRBJ2-7	15	CASSGPGQGVNEQYF
many	TRBV3-1	TRBJ1-6	16	CASSRNQGARNSPLHF
-	TRBV5-1	TRBJ2-7	16	CASSYSGGRSYNEQYF
-	TRBV7-2	TRBJ2-7	15	CASSRGGVGSYEQYF
many	TRBV5-1	TRBJ2-2	13	CASRNTGSGELFF
-	TRBV7-9	TRBJ2-7	16	CASSLEGVGGTYEQYF
-	TRBV28	TRBJ2-7	12	CASSLTPDEQYF
many	TRBV5-6	TRBJ1-2	14	CASSSTGEGYGYTF
few	TRBV5-1	TRBJ1-1	15	CASSLTPIGGTEAFF
many	TRBV6-2/TRBV6-3	TRBJ2-3	13	CATTRVKTDTQYF
few	TRBV20-1	TRBJ2-7	15	CSARDSRVGDYEQYF
-	TRBV7-3	TRBJ2-1	15	CASSFQRGSYNEQFF
many	TRBV27	TRBJ2-6	17	CASSLRQGVTGANVLTF
-	TRBV2	TRBJ1-1	15	CASQAQTVMNTEAFF
-	TRBV12-3/TRBV12-4	TRBJ2-7	14	CASRVRDGPNQQYF
many	TRBV5-6	TRBJ1-2	15	CASSWDRADNYGYTF
few	TRBV20-1	TRBJ1-1	15	CSARVQGRSLTEAFF
-	TRBV27	TRBJ2-3	14	CASSLSPTTDAQYF
few	TRBV4-2	TRBJ1-2	16	CASSQGGGQTSRGYTF
many	TRBV28	TRBJ2-3	14	CASSGGKRADTQYF
-	TRBV5-1	TRBJ2-3	14	CASSFGRTTDTQYF
-	TRBV7-8	TRBJ2-2	15	CASSPTSAASGELFF
many	TRBV2	TRBJ1-2	14	CASSELRLQTGYTF
few	TRBV14	TRBJ1-2	13	CASSLQGAHGYTF
-	TRBV5-6	TRBJ1-3	15	CASSFVGTEGNTIYF
few	TRBV6-1	TRBJ1-4	14	CASSERDGNEKLFF
-	TRBV14	TRBJ1-2	17	CASSQDWTALKGGGYTF